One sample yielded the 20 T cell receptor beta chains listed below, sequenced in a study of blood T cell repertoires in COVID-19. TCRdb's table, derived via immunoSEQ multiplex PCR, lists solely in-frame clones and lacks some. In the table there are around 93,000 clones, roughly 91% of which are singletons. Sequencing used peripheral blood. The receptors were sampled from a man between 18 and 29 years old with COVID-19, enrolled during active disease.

The chain's CDR3 is CASSETGSQPQHF. Here the CDR3 DNA reads TGTGCCAGCAGCGAGACAGGGAGCCAGCCCCAGCATTTT. V usage is TRBV7-9 and J usage is TRBJ1-5, with 7 bases identical to TRBD1. The CDR3 totals 13 residues. CDR1 is SEHNR and CDR2 is FQNEAQ in the germline V gene (reference sequence). The V gene end was trimmed by 5 bases and the J gene end by 7 bases; junction bases not matched to a gene: 5.

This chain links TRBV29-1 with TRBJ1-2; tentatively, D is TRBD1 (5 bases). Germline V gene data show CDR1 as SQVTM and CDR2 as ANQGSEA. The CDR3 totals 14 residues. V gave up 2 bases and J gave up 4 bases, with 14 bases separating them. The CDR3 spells CSVEYGGDGYGYTF. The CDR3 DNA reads TGCAGCGTTGAATATGGGGGGGACGGCTATGGCTACACCTTC.

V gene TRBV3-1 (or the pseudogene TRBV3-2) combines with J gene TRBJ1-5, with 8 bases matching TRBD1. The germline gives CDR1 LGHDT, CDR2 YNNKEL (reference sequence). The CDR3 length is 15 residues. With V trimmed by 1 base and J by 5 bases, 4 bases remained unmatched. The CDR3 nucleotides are TGTGCCAGCAGCCAAGGGGTACAGGGGGATCAGCCCCAGCATTTT. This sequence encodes CASSQGVQGDQPQHF.

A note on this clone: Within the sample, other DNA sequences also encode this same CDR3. The CDR3 region is CASSLAPGDYNEQFF. The CDR3 region has the DNA TGTGCCAGCAGCTTGGCCCCGGGGGATTACAATGAGCAGTTCTTC. The rearrangement links TRBV5-6 to TRBJ2-1, with a tentative D call TRBD2 (6 bases). CDR3 length: 15 residues. The germline V and J ends were trimmed by 0 bases and 4 bases, with 11 bases remaining between them. Germline CDR1 is SGHDT and CDR2 is YYEEEE.

The CDR3 here is CASSFDSWTEAFF. The DNA of the CDR3 is TGCGCCAGCAGCTTCGACAGCTGGACTGAAGCTTTCTTT. The chain employs TRBV5-1 and TRBJ1-1; a possible D gene is TRBD1 (5 bases). CDR3 length equals 13 residues. Germline V gene data show CDR1 as SGHRS and CDR2 as YFSETQ. Trimming pared 2 bases from V and 5 bases from J, leaving 10 bases between.

CDR3 nucleotide sequence: TGTGCCAGCAGCTTGGGACTGTCCGCAGATACGCAGTATTTT. Protein: CASSLGLSADTQYF. J is TRBJ2-3 and V is TRBV5-4; no definite D call. Germline V gene lookup returns CDR1 SGHNT and CDR2 YYREEE (reference sequence). Between the trimmed V and J ends, which lost 0 bases and 4 bases, there was a span of 9 bases. The CDR3 contains 14 residues.

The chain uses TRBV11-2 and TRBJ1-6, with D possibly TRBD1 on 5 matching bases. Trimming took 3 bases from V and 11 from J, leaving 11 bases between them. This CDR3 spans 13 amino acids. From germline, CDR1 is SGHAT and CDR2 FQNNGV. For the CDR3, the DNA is TGTGCCAGCAGCTTTGGGGGGAGGACACCCCTCCACTTT. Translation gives CASSFGGRTPLHF.

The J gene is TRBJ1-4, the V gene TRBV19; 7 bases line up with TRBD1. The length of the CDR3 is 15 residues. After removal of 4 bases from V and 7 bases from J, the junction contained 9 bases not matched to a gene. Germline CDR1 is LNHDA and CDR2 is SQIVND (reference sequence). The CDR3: CASSTVSGTAEKLFF. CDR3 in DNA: TGTGCCAGTAGTACCGTGTCCGGGACAGCTGAAAAACTGTTTTTT.

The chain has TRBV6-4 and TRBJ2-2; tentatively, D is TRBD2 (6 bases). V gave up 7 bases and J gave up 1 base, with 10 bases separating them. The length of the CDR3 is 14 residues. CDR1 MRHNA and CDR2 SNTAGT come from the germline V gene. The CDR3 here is CASKSGLNTGELFF. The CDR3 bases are TGTGCCAGCAAGAGCGGGTTGAACACCGGGGAGCTGTTTTTT.

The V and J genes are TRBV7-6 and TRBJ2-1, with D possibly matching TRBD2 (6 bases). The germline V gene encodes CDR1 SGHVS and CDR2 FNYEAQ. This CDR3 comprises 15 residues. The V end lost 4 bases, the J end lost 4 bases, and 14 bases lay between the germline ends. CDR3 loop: CASSSTWGDYNEQFF. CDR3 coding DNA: TGTGCCAGCAGCTCGACATGGGGGGATTACAATGAGCAGTTCTTC.

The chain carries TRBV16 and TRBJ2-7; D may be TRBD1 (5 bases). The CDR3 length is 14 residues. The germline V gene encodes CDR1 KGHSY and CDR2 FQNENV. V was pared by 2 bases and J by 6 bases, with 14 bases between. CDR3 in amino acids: CASSQGAREGEQYF. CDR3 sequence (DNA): TGTGCCAGCAGCCAAGGGGCCAGGGAAGGCGAGCAGTACTTC.

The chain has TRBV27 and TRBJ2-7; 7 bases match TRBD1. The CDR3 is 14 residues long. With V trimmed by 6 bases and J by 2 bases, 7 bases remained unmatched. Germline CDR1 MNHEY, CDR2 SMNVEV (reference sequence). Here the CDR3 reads CASSLWGTAYEQYF. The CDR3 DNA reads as TGTGCCAGCAGCCTCTGGGGGACAGCCTACGAGCAGTACTTC.

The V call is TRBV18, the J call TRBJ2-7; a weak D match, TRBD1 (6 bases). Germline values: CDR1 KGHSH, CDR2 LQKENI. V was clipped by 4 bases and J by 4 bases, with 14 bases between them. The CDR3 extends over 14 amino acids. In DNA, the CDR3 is TGTGCCAGCTCACGTGAACAGGGTCAGTACGAGCAGTACTTC. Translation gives CASSREQGQYEQYF.

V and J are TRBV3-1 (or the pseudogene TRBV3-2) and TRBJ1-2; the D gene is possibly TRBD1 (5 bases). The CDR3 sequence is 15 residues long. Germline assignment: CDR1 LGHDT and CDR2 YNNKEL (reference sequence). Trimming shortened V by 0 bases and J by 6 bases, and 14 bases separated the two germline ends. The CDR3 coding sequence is TGTGCCAGCAGCCAAGATCGCCAGGGAAGGCATGGCTACACCTTC. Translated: CASSQDRQGRHGYTF.

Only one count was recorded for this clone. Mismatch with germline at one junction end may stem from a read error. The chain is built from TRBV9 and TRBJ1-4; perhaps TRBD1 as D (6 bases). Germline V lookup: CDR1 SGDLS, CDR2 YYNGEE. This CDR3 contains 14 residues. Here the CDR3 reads CASSRDIGNEKLLF. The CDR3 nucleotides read TGTGCCAGCAGCCGGGACATAGGCAATGAAAAACTGCTTTTT.

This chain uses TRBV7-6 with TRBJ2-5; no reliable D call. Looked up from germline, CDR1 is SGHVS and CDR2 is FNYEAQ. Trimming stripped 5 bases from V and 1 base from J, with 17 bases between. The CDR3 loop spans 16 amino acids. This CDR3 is CASSLGERSTQETQYF. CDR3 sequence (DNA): TGTGCCAGCAGCCTAGGAGAGCGATCAACCCAAGAGACCCAGTACTTC.

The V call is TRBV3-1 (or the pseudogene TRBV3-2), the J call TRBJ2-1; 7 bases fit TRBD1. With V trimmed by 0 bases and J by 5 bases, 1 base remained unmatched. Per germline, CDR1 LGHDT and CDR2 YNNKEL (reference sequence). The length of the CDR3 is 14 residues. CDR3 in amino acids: CASSQETGDNEQFF. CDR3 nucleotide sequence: TGTGCCAGCAGCCAAGAAACAGGGGACAATGAGCAGTTCTTC.

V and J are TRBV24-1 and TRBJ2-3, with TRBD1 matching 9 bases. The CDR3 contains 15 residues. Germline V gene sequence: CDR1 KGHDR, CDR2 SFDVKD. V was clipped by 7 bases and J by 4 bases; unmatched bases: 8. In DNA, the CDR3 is TGTGCCACCAGACCGGGACAGGGTATTTCAGATACGCAGTATTTT. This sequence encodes CATRPGQGISDTQYF.

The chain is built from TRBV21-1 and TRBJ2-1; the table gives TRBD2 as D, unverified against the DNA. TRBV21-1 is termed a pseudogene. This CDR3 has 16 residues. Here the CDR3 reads CASSKGPGGEGNEQFF. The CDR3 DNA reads TGTGCCAGCAGCAAAGGGCCGGGAGGGGAGGGCAATGAGCAGTTCTTC.

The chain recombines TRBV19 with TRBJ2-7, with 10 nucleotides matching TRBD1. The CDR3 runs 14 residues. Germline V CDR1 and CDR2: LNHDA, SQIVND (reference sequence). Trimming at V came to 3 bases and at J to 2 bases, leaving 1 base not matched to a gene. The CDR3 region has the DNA TGTGCCAGTAGTATCGGGACAGGGGCCTACGAGCAGTACTTC. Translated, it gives CASSIGTGAYEQYF.